This entry lists 17 T cell receptor beta chains sequenced from one sample in a study of blood T cell repertoires in COVID-19. Profiled with immunoSEQ multiplex PCR; TCRdb holds only in-frame clones, not every one. The repertoire has more than 120,000 clones, 75% to 90% of them found once; the top ten carry 35% to 40%. Sample: peripheral blood. The receptor set was obtained from a man in his fifties or sixties who had recovered from COVID-19.

The V gene is TRBV4-1, the J gene TRBJ1-2; 11 bases align to TRBD1. This CDR3 comprises 16 residues. V shed 1 base, J shed 4 bases, and the junction held 5 bases outside the gene matches. The germline CDR1 and CDR2 sequences are MGHRA and YSYEKL. The CDR3 coding sequence is TGCGCCAGCAGCCAAGGGACAGGGGGCTTGAGCTATGGCTACACCTTC. It yields the protein CASSQGTGGLSYGYTF.

The chain joins TRBV11-2 to TRBJ2-7; 7 nucleotides line up with TRBD1. This CDR3 is built from 15 residues. Germline values: CDR1 SGHAT, CDR2 FQNNGV. V lost 1 base to trimming and J lost 0 bases; unmatched junction nucleotides: 3. The DNA of the CDR3 is TGTGCCAGCAGCTTAGGGGGACAGAGCTCCTACGAGCAGTACTTC. Protein product: CASSLGGQSSYEQYF.

This rearrangement joins TRBV14 to TRBJ1-2; no reliable D call. The CDR3 sequence is 15 residues long. V lost 4 bases, J lost 4 bases, and 16 bases lay in between. Germline V gene sequence: CDR1 SGHDN, CDR2 FVKESK. DNA for the CDR3: TGTGCCAGCAGCCCAGAGAGGTTCATGGGCTATGGCTACACCTTC. Translated: CASSPERFMGYGYTF. Together with reference TRBV14 and TRBJ1-2, the CDR3 gives the full variable domain: EAGVTQFPSHSVIEKGQTVTLRCDPISGHDNLYWYRRVMGKEIKFLLHFVKESKQDESGMPNNRFLAERTGGTYSTLKVQPAELEDSGVYFCASSPERFMGYGYTFGSGTRLTVV.

The chain joins TRBV19 to TRBJ2-3; TRBD1 aligns across 8 bases. Trimming cost V 2 bases and J 4 bases; bases outside gene matches: 14. From germline, CDR1 is LNHDA and CDR2 SQIVND (reference sequence). CDR3 length: 18 residues. CDR3 bases: TGTGCCAGTAGTATATCATTGATCCGGACAGGGTCGCCAGATACGCAGTATTTT. Its protein product is CASSISLIRTGSPDTQYF.

This clone showed up just once. CDR3 amino acids: CASSLVQGREQYF. CDR3 DNA: TGTGCCAGCAGCTTAGTACAGGGGCGAGAGCAGTACTTC. The chain has TRBV7-8 and TRBJ2-7; 7 positions match TRBD1. Germline V gene data show CDR1 as SGHVS and CDR2 as FQNEAQ. This CDR3 comprises 13 residues. J was trimmed by 7 bases and V by 1 base; bases with no gene match: 4. Combining the CDR3 with reference TRBV7-8 and TRBJ2-7 gives the whole variable domain GAGVSQSPRYKVAKRGQDVALRCDPISGHVSLFWYQQALGQGPEFLTYFQNEAQLDKSGLPSDRFFAERPEGSVSTLKIQRTQQEDSAVYLCASSLVQGREQYFGPGTRLTVT.

This chain links TRBV5-4 with TRBJ2-5; D is possibly TRBD2 (5 bases). Germline CDR1 SGHNT, CDR2 YYREEE (reference sequence). The CDR3 extends over 14 amino acids. Trimming removed 1 base at V and 4 bases at J, with 11 bases between. The CDR3 DNA is TGTGCCAGCAGCTTGCGGCTAGCTCGAGAGACCCAGTACTTC. Translated: CASSLRLARETQYF.

This clone was detected once. The V gene is TRBV6-5, the J gene TRBJ2-7; 7 nucleotides line up with TRBD1. Germline V CDR1 and CDR2: MNHEY, SVGAGI. The CDR3 runs 13 residues. Unmatched junction bases numbered 17, after V lost 10 bases and J lost 11 bases. CDR3 nucleotides: TGTGCCACAGAAGGACAGGTGGAACCCTTAAAGTACTTC. This translates into CATEGQVEPLKYF.

The chain recombines TRBV5-1 with TRBJ2-7; 9 nucleotides align to TRBD1. From germline, CDR1 is SGHRS and CDR2 YFSETQ. The CDR3 has 15 amino acids. The V gene end was trimmed by 5 bases and the J gene end by 4 bases; junction bases not matched to a gene: 10. In nucleotides, the CDR3 is TGCGCCAGCAGACAGACGGGACAGGGTATGTACGAGCAGTACTTC. This gives the protein CASRQTGQGMYEQYF. The whole variable domain, remainder taken from reference TRBV5-1 and TRBJ2-7, is KAGVTQTPRYLIKTRGQQVTLSCSPISGHRSVSWYQQTPGQGLQFLFEYFSETQRNKGNFPGRFSGRQFSNSRSEMNVSTLELGDSALYLCASRQTGQGMYEQYFGPGTRLTVT.

This clone was observed once. The chain employs TRBV12-5 and TRBJ1-4; a possible D gene is TRBD1 (6 bases). Per germline, CDR1 LGHNT and CDR2 FRNRAP. This CDR3 spans 11 amino acids. V dropped 1 base and J dropped 16 bases, with 10 bases sitting between them. The CDR3 DNA reads TGTGCTAGTGGTTTGGAACGGACAGAGTTTTTT. Its protein is CASGLERTEFF.

The rearrangement links TRBV3-1 (or the pseudogene TRBV3-2) to TRBJ1-1, with a possible D match to TRBD1 (5 bases). CDR1 and CDR2 from the germline V gene are LGHDT and YNNKEL (reference sequence). This CDR3 region has 14 residues. The V end lost 1 base, the J end lost 10 bases, and 16 bases lay between the germline ends. The CDR3 region is CASSQGGGARGAFF. The CDR3 nucleotides are TGTGCCAGCAGCCAAGGGGGAGGGGCTCGGGGAGCTTTCTTT.

This clone appeared a few times. This chain uses TRBV6-5 with TRBJ1-2; D is unresolved. The germline V gene encodes CDR1 MNHEY and CDR2 SVGAGI. The CDR3 totals 13 residues. V was shortened by 4 bases and J by 4 bases, with 10 bases between the two germline ends. The CDR3 is CASSSQVTYGYTF. CDR3 bases: TGTGCCAGCAGTTCGCAGGTTACCTATGGCTACACCTTC.

This clone was seen just once. This chain connects TRBV6-5 to TRBJ2-3; 11 nucleotides line up with TRBD2. Looked up from germline, CDR1 is MNHEY and CDR2 is SVGAGI. This CDR3 has 15 amino acids. V lost 6 bases and J lost 3; bases outside the gene matches: 5. The DNA of the CDR3 is TGTGCCAGCAGGCGGACTAGCGGGTGGACAGATACGCAGTATTTT. It encodes CASRRTSGWTDTQYF.

This chain joins TRBV5-4 and TRBJ2-6; possible D gene TRBD1, 5 bases. The germline V and J ends were trimmed by 4 bases and 2 bases, with 10 bases remaining between them. This CDR3 contains 15 residues. Germline CDR1 is SGHNT and CDR2 is YYREEE (reference sequence). The CDR3, as DNA: TGTGCCAGCAGCCAAGACAGACCTGGGGCCAACGTCCTGACTTTC. Protein product: CASSQDRPGANVLTF.

The chain employs TRBV3-1 (or the pseudogene TRBV3-2) and TRBJ1-2; 7 nucleotides align to TRBD1. V was pared by 4 bases and J by 4 bases, with 9 bases of the junction left unmatched. This CDR3 has 15 residues. Germline CDR1 is LGHDT and CDR2 is YNNKEL (reference sequence). CDR3 DNA sequence: TGTGCCAGCAGCCCAGGGGGATCAGGTAGCTATGGCTACACCTTC. Translated, it gives CASSPGGSGSYGYTF.

The CDR3 is CATSTRTGMDTQYF. Written as DNA, the CDR3 is TGTGCCACCAGCACCCGGACAGGGATGGATACGCAGTATTTT. The genes are TRBV15 and TRBJ2-3, with 8 positions matching TRBD1. The junction had 6 bases not matched to a gene; V was cut back by 4 bases and J by 6 bases. In germline, CDR1 is LNHNV, CDR2 YYDKDF (reference sequence). The CDR3 spans 14 residues.

This sequence joins TRBV18 and TRBJ1-4; no definite D call. Per the germline V gene, CDR1 is KGHSH and CDR2 is LQKENI. V dropped 3 bases and J dropped 8 bases, with 19 bases sitting between them. The CDR3 spans 16 residues. The CDR3, as DNA: TGTGCCAGCTCACCCATAAGGGATCTCTCGGGGGAAAAACTGTTTTTT. This codes for CASSPIRDLSGEKLFF.

The chain links TRBV11-2 to TRBJ1-6; no clear D. CDR3 length: 15 residues. Germline values: CDR1 SGHAT, CDR2 FQNNGV. V lost 4 bases, J lost 10 bases, and 17 bases lay in between. The DNA of the CDR3 is TGTGCCAGCAGCTCGAGAGGAGGGCTTGAGTCACCCCTCCACTTT. It codes for CASSSRGGLESPLHF.